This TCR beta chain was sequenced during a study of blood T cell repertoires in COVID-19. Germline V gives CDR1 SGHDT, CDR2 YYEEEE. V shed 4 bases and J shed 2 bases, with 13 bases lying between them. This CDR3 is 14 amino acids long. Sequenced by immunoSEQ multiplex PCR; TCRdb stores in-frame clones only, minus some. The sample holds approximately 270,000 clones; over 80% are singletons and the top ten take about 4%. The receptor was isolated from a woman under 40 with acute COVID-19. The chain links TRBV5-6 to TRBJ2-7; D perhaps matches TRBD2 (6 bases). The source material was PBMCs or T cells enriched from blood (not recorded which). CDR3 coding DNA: TGTGCCAGCAGCGGGAGCGGGTTCCCCTACGAGCAGTACTTC. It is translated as CASSGSGFPYEQYF.